This T cell receptor (beta chain) stems from a study of beta chain features in type 1 diabetes. Study outcomes and limitations: Among patients, naive, central memory and Treg TCRB repertoires appeared more similar than among healthy donors. Sequencing used cDNA, and cells with high TCR expression could therefore be over-represented.

Trimming left V 6 bases short and J 0 bases short, with 6 bases between. The CDR3 extends over 11 amino acids. Germline loops: CDR1 DFQATT, CDR2 SNEGSKA (reference sequence). On this clone: Its antigen remains unknown. Other DNA sequences in the sample encode the same CDR3.

Every isolated RNA sample was fully reverse transcribed, so sequencing captured expressed TCRB transcripts. Sequencing used immunoSEQ multiplex PCR; TCRdb keeps in-frame clones, though not all of them. The sample holds about 150,000 clones, about 8.1% seen once. The receptor was derived from a man between 18 and 35 years old in good health. This chain joins TRBV20-1 and TRBJ2-7; D call uncertain. Material: central memory CD4+ T cells from blood. The CDR3 here is CSARSSYEQYF. Written as DNA, the CDR3 is TGCAGTGCGCGTAGCTCCTACGAGCAGTACTTC.